This T cell receptor (beta chain) is from a study of T cells in Graves' hyperthyroidism and ophthalmopathy. The sample holds a few counts of this clonotype. The junction had 9 bases not matched to a gene; V was cut back by 2 bases and J by 4 bases. The CDR3 consists of 17 residues. The germline V gene has CDR1 ENHRY and CDR2 SYGVKD. TCR beta CDR3 regions were amplified from RNA transcripts. When the TCR CDR3 underwent first-round RT-PCR, the HTBI primer set was used. Using its own MiXCR run on the multiplex PCR reads, TCRdb lists one record per CDR3 protein. The sample contains about half a million distinct CDR3 sequences, roughly 25% of which appear only once.

Input material: blood. V gene TRBV10-3 combines with J gene TRBJ2-2; 8 bases align to TRBD2. This clonotype was sampled from a woman aged 30 to 39 with Graves' ophthalmopathy. The CDR3 here is CAISEDRRGVITGELFF. The CDR3 nucleotides read TGTGCCATCAGTGAGGATCGGCGGGGGGTGATCACCGGGGAGCTGTTTTTT.